The clone carrying this T cell receptor beta chain was counted at least ten times. This sample was included in a study of read filtering for tumor transcriptome and immune sequencing. This CDR3 is 14 amino acids long. V lost 3 bases and J 1 base, leaving 9 bases between the germline ends. CDR1 is SGHAT and CDR2 is FQNNGV in the germline V gene. From roughly 390 ng of RNA, a library with molecular barcoded alpha/delta and beta/gamma adaptors was made. In TCRdb, the reads were re-called with MiXCR into one record per CDR3 protein. The profile shows about 57,000 distinct CDR3 sequences, around 20% of them singletons.

The chain joins TRBV11-2 to TRBJ2-5, with no clear D. This receptor was taken from a donor at least 40 years old with multiple myeloma. Material: a population of CD138-negative cells sorted from bone marrow. CDR3: CASSFTRFQETQYF. The CDR3 nucleotides read TGTGCCAGCAGCTTTACGCGGTTCCAAGAGACCCAGTACTTC.